This is a list of T cell receptor beta chains from one sample in a study of shared clonotypes between healthy human individuals. Clones were sequenced by immunoSEQ multiplex PCR, and TCRdb holds only the in-frame ones, with some missing. Among around 1,900,000 clones listed, 85% to 95% were seen once. The material sequenced was naive CD8+ T cells from PBMCs. These receptors were obtained from a young man in good health. Some clones in this sample may be carry-over from other donors' samples. Each CDR3 is given with its conserved first and last residue. The D gene is left open where the match is weak. Some rows mark clone size as missing; the rest say once, few, many or name a class of expanded clone.

v_call	j_call	clone_size	d_call	cdr3_aa	cdr3_nt
TRBV6-6	TRBJ1-5	-	-	CASSYLNQPQHF	TGTGCCAGCAGTTACTTAAATCAGCCCCAGCATTTT
TRBV19	TRBJ1-5	once	-	CASSIIYQGQPQHF	TGTGCCAGTAGTATAATTTACCAGGGCCAGCCCCAGCATTTT
TRBV4-1	TRBJ2-7	-	TRBD2	CASSPGTGGGSYEQYF	TGCGCCAGCAGCCCAGGGACGGGGGGTGGATCCTACGAGCAGTACTTC
TRBV4-1	TRBJ2-4	-	-	CASRSPGDIQYF	TGCGCCAGCAGGTCCCCGGGGGACATTCAGTACTTC
TRBV7-9	TRBJ2-7	-	-	CASSYTGDRTYEQYF	TGTGCCAGCAGCTACACGGGGGACCGAACCTACGAGCAGTACTTC
TRBV6-6	TRBJ2-3	-	TRBD2	CASNPLAGPDTQYF	TGTGCCAGCAACCCTCTAGCGGGGCCGGATACGCAGTATTTT
TRBV9	TRBJ2-7	once	-	CASSVVPGSYEQYF	TGTGCCAGCAGCGTAGTTCCGGGATCCTACGAGCAGTACTTC
TRBV7-3	TRBJ2-2	-	TRBD2	CASSHPGLAGGPNTGELFF	TGTGCCAGCAGCCACCCTGGACTAGCGGGAGGCCCGAACACCGGGGAGCTGTTTTTT
TRBV6-6	TRBJ2-7	-	-	CASSYSGPRDEQYF	TGTGCCAGCAGTTACTCAGGGCCGAGGGACGAGCAGTACTTC
TRBV5-8	TRBJ2-7	once	TRBD1	CASSLGTGLPYEQYF	TGTGCCAGCAGCTTGGGGACAGGGCTCCCCTACGAGCAGTACTTC
TRBV4-1	TRBJ1-2	-	-	CASSQAATNYGYTF	TGCGCCAGCAGCCAGGCAGCAACTAACTATGGCTACACCTTC
TRBV11-2	TRBJ2-3	-	TRBD2	CASSLGGRAGDTQYF	TGTGCCAGCAGCTTAGGCGGGAGGGCGGGAGATACGCAGTATTTT
TRBV13	TRBJ1-4	-	TRBD1	CASSQQGDHEKLFF	TGTGCCAGCAGCCAGCAGGGGGATCATGAAAAACTGTTTTTT
TRBV4-1	TRBJ2-1	-	-	CASSQDPRPSYNEQFF	TGCGCCAGCAGCCAAGATCCGAGGCCTTCCTACAATGAGCAGTTCTTC
TRBV4-1	TRBJ2-1	-	-	CASSQSGKSSYNEQFF	TGCGCCAGCAGCCAATCCGGGAAGAGCTCCTACAATGAGCAGTTCTTC
TRBV27	TRBJ1-3	-	-	CASSDLQGSTIYF	TGTGCCAGCAGTGACTTACAGGGTTCCACCATATATTTT